The source of this T cell receptor (beta chain) is a study of blood T cell repertoires in COVID-19. Whole-study context: Collection of acute and convalescent COVID-19 samples took place in the United States, Italy and Spain.

Method: immunoSEQ multiplex PCR; TCRdb's copy keeps in-frame clones and lacks some. The table has about 240,000 clones, around 90% seen once. Trimming removed 7 bases from V and 6 bases from J; junction bases left unmatched: 11. Germline V gene sequence: CDR1 SQVTM, CDR2 ANQGSEA. The CDR3 sequence is 13 residues long. The J gene is TRBJ2-5, the V gene TRBV29-1; 7 bases fit TRBD1. This receptor was obtained from a woman in her seventies with active or convalescent COVID-19. The specimen was peripheral blood. As DNA, the CDR3 is TGCAGCGGTGCTCCGGACAGGAGGAAGACCCAGTACTTC. This encodes CSGAPDRRKTQYF.